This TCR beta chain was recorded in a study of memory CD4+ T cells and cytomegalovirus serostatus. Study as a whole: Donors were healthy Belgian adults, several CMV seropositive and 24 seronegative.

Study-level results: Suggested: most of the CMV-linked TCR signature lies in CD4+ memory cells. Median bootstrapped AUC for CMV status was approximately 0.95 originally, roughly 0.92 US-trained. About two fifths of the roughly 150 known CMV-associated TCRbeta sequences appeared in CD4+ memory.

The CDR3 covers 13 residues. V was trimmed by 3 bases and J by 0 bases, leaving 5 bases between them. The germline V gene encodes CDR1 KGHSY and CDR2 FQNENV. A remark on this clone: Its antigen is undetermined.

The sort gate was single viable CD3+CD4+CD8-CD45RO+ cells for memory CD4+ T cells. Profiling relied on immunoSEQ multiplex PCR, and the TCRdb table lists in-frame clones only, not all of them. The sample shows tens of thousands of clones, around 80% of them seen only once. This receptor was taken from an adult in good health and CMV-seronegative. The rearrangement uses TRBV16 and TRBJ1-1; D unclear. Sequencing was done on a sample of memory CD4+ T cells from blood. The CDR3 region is CASSQTLNTEAFF. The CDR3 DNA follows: TGTGCCAGCAGCCAGACATTGAACACTGAAGCTTTCTTT. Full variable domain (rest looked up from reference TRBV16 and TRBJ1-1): GEEVAQTPKHLVRGEGQKAKLYCAPIKGHSYVFWYQQVLKNEFKFLISFQNENVFDETGMPKERFSAKCLPNSPCSLEIQATKLEDSAVYFCASSQTLNTEAFFGQGTRLTVV.